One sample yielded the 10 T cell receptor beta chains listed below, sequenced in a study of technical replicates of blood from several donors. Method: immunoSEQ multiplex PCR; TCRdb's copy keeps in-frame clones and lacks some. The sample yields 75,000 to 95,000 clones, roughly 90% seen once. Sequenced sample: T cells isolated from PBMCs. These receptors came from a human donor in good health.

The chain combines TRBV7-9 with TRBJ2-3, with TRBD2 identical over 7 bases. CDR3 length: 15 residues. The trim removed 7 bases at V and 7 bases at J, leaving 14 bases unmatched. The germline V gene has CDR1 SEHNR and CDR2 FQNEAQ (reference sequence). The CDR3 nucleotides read TGTGCCAGCACCACCCTTCGTGGGAGGGAGAATACGCAGTATTTT. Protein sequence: CASTTLRGRENTQYF. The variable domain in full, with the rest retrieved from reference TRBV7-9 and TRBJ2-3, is DTGVSQNPRHKITKRGQNVTFRCDPISEHNRLYWYRQTLGQGPEFLTYFQNEAQLEKSRLLSDRFSAERPKGSFSTLEIQRTEQGDSAMYLCASTTLRGRENTQYFGPGTRLTVL.

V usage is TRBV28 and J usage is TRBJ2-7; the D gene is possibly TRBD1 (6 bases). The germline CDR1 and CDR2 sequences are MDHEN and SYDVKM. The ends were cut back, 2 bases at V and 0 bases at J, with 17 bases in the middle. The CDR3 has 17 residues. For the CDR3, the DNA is TGTGCCAGCAGTTTAAAAACAGGGTTGAGGAGCTCCTACGAGCAGTACTTC. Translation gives CASSLKTGLRSSYEQYF.

This chain's CDR3 is CASSQAGGNEQYF. CDR3 in DNA: TGCGCCAGCAGTCAGGCAGGTGGTAACGAGCAGTACTTC. The genes are TRBV10-2 and TRBJ2-7; no clear D gene. V was pared by 5 bases and J by 5 bases, with 13 bases between. Germline-derived CDR1 and CDR2 are WSHSY and SAAADI. The CDR3 loop spans 13 amino acids.

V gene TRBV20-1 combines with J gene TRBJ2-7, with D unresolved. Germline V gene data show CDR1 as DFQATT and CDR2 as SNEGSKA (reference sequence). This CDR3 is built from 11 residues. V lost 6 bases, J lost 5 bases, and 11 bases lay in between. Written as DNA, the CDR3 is TGCAGTGCAGCTCCCTTGGACGAGCAGTACTTC. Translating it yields CSAAPLDEQYF.

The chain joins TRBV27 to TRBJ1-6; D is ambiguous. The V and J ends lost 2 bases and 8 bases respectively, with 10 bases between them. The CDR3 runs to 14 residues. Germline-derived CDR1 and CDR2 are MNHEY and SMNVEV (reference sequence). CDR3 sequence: CASSLRGFDSPLHF. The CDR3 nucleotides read TGTGCCAGCAGTTTACGGGGTTTTGATTCACCCCTCCACTTT.

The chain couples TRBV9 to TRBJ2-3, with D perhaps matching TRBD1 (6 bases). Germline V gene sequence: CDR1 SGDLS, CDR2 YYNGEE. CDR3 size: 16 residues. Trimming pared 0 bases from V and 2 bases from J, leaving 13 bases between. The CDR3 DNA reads TGTGCCAGCAGCGTAGATTTTGGGGGCCTCACAGATACGCAGTATTTT. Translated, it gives CASSVDFGGLTDTQYF.

The DNA of the CDR3 is TGTGCCAGCAGCTTAAGGCGGACAGACCTCTCTGGAAACACCATATATTTT. Translating gives CASSLRRTDLSGNTIYF. The rearrangement joins TRBV7-9 to TRBJ1-3; tentatively, D is TRBD1 (6 bases). Germline assignment: CDR1 SEHNR and CDR2 FQNEAQ (reference sequence). CDR3 length: 17 residues. V gave up 2 bases and J gave up 0 bases, with 14 bases separating them.

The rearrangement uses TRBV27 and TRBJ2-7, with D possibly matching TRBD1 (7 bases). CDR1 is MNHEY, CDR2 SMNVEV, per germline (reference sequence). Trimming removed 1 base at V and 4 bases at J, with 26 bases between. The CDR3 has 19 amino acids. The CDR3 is CASSLFFGGARDRDYEQYF. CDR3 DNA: TGTGCCAGCAGTTTATTCTTCGGCGGGGCCCGGGACAGAGATTACGAGCAGTACTTC.

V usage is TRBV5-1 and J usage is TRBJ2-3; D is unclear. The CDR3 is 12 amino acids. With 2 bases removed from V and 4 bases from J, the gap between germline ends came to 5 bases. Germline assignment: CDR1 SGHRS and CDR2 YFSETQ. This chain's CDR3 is CASSFQADTQYF. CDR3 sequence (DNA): TGCGCCAGCAGCTTTCAGGCAGATACGCAGTATTTT. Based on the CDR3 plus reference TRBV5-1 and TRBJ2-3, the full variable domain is KAGVTQTPRYLIKTRGQQVTLSCSPISGHRSVSWYQQTPGQGLQFLFEYFSETQRNKGNFPGRFSGRQFSNSRSEMNVSTLELGDSALYLCASSFQADTQYFGPGTRLTVL.

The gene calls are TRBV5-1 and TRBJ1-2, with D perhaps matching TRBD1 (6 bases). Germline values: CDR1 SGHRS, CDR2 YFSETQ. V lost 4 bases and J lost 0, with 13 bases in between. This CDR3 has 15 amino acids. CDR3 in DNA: TGCGCCAGCAGCCCGGACAGTTTAGCTAACTATGGCTACACCTTC. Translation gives CASSPDSLANYGYTF.